The rows below give T cell receptor beta chains drawn from one sample of a study of T-cell reconstitution after alpha-beta-depleted transplantation in children. TCRdb reanalysed the PCR reads using MiXCR and keeps one entry per CDR3 protein. The sample has some 490,000 distinct CDR3 sequences; 12% are singletons. The sample here was PBMCs from the stem cell graft donor, taken from the stem cell graft. These receptors came from a human donor who donated a stem cell graft to a child with combined immunodeficiency. Both conserved end residues are part of each CDR3. A D gene is named only where the DNA matches it firmly. For some rows the clone size is stated as once, few or many, or as a class when expanded; others skip it.

CDR3 DNA: TGTGCCATCAATTTAGGACTAGCGGCAAACACCGGGGAGCTGTTTTTT
CDR3 protein: CAINLGLAANTGELFF
V gene: TRBV10-3
J gene: TRBJ2-2
D gene: TRBD2
CDR3 length: 16
clone size: many

CDR3 DNA: TGCAGCGTTGATGGGACTATATTTGGCCCAGATACGCAGTATTTT
CDR3 protein: CSVDGTIFGPDTQYF
V gene: TRBV29-1
J gene: TRBJ2-3
D gene: TRBD2
CDR3 length: 15
clone size: many

CDR3 DNA: TGTGCCAGCGGGCCTTCCGGGACCACCCCCAACGAGCAGTACTTC
CDR3 protein: CASGPSGTTPNEQYF
V gene: TRBV18
J gene: TRBJ2-7
D gene: NA
CDR3 length: 15
clone size: few

CDR3 DNA: TGTGCCAGCACCATAAGAAGGGGCCGGCTAGAGACCCAGTACTTC
CDR3 protein: CASTIRRGRLETQYF
V gene: TRBV12-3/TRBV12-4
J gene: TRBJ2-5
D gene: NA
CDR3 length: 15
clone size: many

CDR3 DNA: TGTGCCACCAGTGATGTGACAGGAAGTGGGACCCAGTACTTC
CDR3 protein: CATSDVTGSGTQYF
V gene: TRBV24-1
J gene: TRBJ2-5
D gene: NA
CDR3 length: 14
clone size: many

CDR3 DNA: TGTGCCAGCAGTCCCCAGACTAGCGGGGGAGAGACCCAGTACTTC
CDR3 protein: CASSPQTSGGETQYF
V gene: TRBV12-3/TRBV12-4
J gene: TRBJ2-5
D gene: TRBD2
CDR3 length: 15
clone size: few

CDR3 DNA: TGTGCCAGCAGCGTAGACTCCCGACATGAGCAGTTCTTC
CDR3 protein: CASSVDSRHEQFF
V gene: TRBV9
J gene: TRBJ2-1
D gene: NA
CDR3 length: 13
clone size: few

CDR3 DNA: TGTGCCACCAGTGATTTTCGGTGGGGTGAGACCCAGTACTTC
CDR3 protein: CATSDFRWGETQYF
V gene: TRBV24-1
J gene: TRBJ2-5
D gene: NA
CDR3 length: 14
clone size: NA

CDR3 DNA: TGTGCTAGTGGTTGGGGACCCCAAACGGATGGCTACACCTTC
CDR3 protein: CASGWGPQTDGYTF
V gene: TRBV12-5
J gene: TRBJ1-2
D gene: NA
CDR3 length: 14
clone size: NA

CDR3 DNA: TGCAGTGCCGACAGGGTTTACGAGCAGTTCTTC
CDR3 protein: CSADRVYEQFF
V gene: TRBV20-1
J gene: TRBJ2-1
D gene: TRBD1
CDR3 length: 11
clone size: few

CDR3 DNA: TGCGCCAGCAGCCAGGATGGGGTCCAGCCCCAGCATTTT
CDR3 protein: CASSQDGVQPQHF
V gene: TRBV4-3
J gene: TRBJ1-5
D gene: NA
CDR3 length: 13
clone size: few

CDR3 DNA: TGTGCCAGCAGTAGGCGCACCGATTCACCCCTCCACTTT
CDR3 protein: CASSRRTDSPLHF
V gene: TRBV12-3/TRBV12-4
J gene: TRBJ1-6
D gene: NA
CDR3 length: 13
clone size: many

CDR3 DNA: TGTGCCAGCAGCCTGGGGGACCTCTCCTACGAGCAGTACTTC
CDR3 protein: CASSLGDLSYEQYF
V gene: TRBV13
J gene: TRBJ2-7
D gene: NA
CDR3 length: 14
clone size: few

CDR3 DNA: TGTGCCAGCGTACCCGGGACTAGCGGGGGGTTCGCGCAGTATTTT
CDR3 protein: CASVPGTSGGFAQYF
V gene: TRBV2
J gene: TRBJ2-3
D gene: TRBD2
CDR3 length: 15
clone size: NA

CDR3 DNA: TGTGCCACCACCAGAGGCCGGGACCATAGCAATCAGCCCCAGCATTTT
CDR3 protein: CATTRGRDHSNQPQHF
V gene: TRBV15
J gene: TRBJ1-5
D gene: NA
CDR3 length: 16
clone size: NA

CDR3 DNA: TGTGCCAGCAGTTTAGTGGGTCAGCCCCAGCATTTT
CDR3 protein: CASSLVGQPQHF
V gene: TRBV12-3/TRBV12-4
J gene: TRBJ1-5
D gene: NA
CDR3 length: 12
clone size: many

CDR3 DNA: TGTGCCAGCAGCACTTGGACAGGGTGGCATGAGCAGTTCTTC
CDR3 protein: CASSTWTGWHEQFF
V gene: TRBV3-1
J gene: TRBJ2-1
D gene: TRBD1
CDR3 length: 14
clone size: many

CDR3 DNA: TGCGCCAGCAGCTGGGGACAGGGCTTATTCTTC
CDR3 protein: CASSWGQGLFF
V gene: TRBV5-1
J gene: TRBJ2-7
D gene: TRBD1
CDR3 length: 11
clone size: few

CDR3 DNA: TGTGCCAGCAGTCACCGGAGGGAGGGGGGAACAGATACGCAGTATTTT
CDR3 protein: CASSHRREGGTDTQYF
V gene: TRBV12-3/TRBV12-4
J gene: TRBJ2-3
D gene: NA
CDR3 length: 16
clone size: many